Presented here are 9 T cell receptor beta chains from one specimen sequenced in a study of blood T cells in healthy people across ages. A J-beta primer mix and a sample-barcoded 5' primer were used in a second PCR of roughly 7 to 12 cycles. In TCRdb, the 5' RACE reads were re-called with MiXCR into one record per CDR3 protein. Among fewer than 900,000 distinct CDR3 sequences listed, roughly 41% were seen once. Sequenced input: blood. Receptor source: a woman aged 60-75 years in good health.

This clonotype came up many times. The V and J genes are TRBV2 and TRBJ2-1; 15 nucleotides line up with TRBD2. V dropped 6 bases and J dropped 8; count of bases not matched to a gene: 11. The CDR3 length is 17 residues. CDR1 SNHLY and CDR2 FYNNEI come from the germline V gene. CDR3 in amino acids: CASRMGLAGGYTDEQFF. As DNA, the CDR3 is TGTGCCAGCAGAATGGGACTAGCGGGGGGCTACACCGATGAGCAGTTCTTC.

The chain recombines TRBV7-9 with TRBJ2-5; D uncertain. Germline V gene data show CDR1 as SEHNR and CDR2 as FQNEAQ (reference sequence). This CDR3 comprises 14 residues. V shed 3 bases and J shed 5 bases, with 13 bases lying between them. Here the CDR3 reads CASSLTWPDETQYF. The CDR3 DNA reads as TGTGCCAGCAGCTTGACCTGGCCAGATGAGACCCAGTACTTC.

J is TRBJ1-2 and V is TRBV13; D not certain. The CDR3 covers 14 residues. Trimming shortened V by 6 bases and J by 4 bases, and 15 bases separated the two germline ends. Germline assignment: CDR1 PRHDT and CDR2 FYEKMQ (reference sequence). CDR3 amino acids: CASSRFWRSYGYTF. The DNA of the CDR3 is TGTGCCAGCAGTCGTTTTTGGAGATCCTATGGCTACACCTTC.

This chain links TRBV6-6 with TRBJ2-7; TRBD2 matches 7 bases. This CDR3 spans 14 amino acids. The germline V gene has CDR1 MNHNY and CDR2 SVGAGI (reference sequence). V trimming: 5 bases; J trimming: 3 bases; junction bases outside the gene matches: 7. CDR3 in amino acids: CASSSGKPSYEQYF. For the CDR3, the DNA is TGTGCCAGCAGTAGCGGGAAGCCCAGCTACGAGCAGTACTTC.

The CDR3 is CASSLEFGRSEQYF. In nucleotides, the CDR3 is TGTGCCAGCAGCTTAGAATTCGGCAGAAGCGAGCAGTACTTC. The V and J genes are TRBV7-9 and TRBJ2-5; D unresolved. The J call is uncertain, as TRBJ2-7 better fits the DNA end. CDR1 SEHNR and CDR2 FQNEAQ come from the germline V gene (reference sequence). This CDR3 is built from 14 residues.

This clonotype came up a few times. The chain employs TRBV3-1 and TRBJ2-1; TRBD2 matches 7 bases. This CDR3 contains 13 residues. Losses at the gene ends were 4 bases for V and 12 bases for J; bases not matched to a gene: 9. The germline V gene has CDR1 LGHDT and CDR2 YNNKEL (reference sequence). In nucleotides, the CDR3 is TGTGCCAGCAGCCTCTCGGGAGGAGACTTGCAGTTCTTC. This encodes CASSLSGGDLQFF.

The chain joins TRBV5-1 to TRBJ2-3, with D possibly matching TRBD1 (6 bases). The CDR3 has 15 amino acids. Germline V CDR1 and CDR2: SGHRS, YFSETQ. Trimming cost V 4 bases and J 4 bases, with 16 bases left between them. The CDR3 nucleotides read TGCGCCAGCAGCCAGACAGGTCCAACGCCAGATACGCAGTATTTT. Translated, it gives CASSQTGPTPDTQYF.

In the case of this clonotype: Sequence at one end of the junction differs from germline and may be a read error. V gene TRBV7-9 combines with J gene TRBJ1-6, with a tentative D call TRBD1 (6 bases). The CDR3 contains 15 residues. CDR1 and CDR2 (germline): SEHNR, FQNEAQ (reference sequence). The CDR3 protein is CAGRPPGDPLTPLHF. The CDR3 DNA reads TGTGCCGGCAGGCCCCCAGGGGACCCGTTGACACCCCTCCACTTT.

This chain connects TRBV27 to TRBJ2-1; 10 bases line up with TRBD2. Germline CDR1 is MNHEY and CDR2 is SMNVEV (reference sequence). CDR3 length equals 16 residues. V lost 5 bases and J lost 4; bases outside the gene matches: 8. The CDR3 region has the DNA TGTGCCAGCAGTCCCTCTAGCGGGGGACGATACAATGAGCAGTTCTTC. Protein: CASSPSSGGRYNEQFF.